The rows below give T cell receptor beta chains drawn from one sample of a study of OX40 agonist ivuxolimab in advanced cancers. Here immunoSEQ multiplex PCR was the method, and the copy in TCRdb shows in-frame clones only, minus some. The sample records about 46,000 clones, around nine tenths being singletons. This specimen was CD4+ or CD8+ T cells sorted from blood, taken in a trial of the OX40 agonist ivuxolimab. Every receptor here comes from an adult with an advanced solid tumor such as melanoma, head and neck, liver or kidney cancer. Both conserved end residues are part of each CDR3. The order of the fields is V gene, clone size, D gene, J gene, CDR3 protein, CDR3 DNA. The D gene is left open where the match is weak. Clone size, where shown, is once, few, many, or a class for clones that have expanded.

>TRBV29-1|-|-|TRBJ2-1
CSVEGSRVADNEQFF
TGCAGCGTTGAGGGCAGCAGGGTCGCTGACAATGAGCAGTTCTTC
>TRBV27|-|-|TRBJ2-7
CASSLSTFYEQYF
TGTGCCAGCAGTTTATCTACATTTTACGAGCAGTACTTC
>TRBV6-4|-|TRBD2|TRBJ2-1
CASSDVPGGYNEQFF
TGTGCCAGCAGTGACGTGCCGGGAGGCTACAATGAGCAGTTCTTC
>TRBV28|-|-|TRBJ2-7
CASSPRQGEAYEQYF
TGTGCCAGCAGCCCCCGGCAGGGTGAGGCCTACGAGCAGTACTTC
>TRBV9|few|-|TRBJ2-1
CASSVDGPGDEQFF
TGTGCCAGCAGCGTAGATGGTCCGGGGGATGAGCAGTTCTTC
>TRBV4-3|-|TRBD1|TRBJ2-1
CASSRFRGTYNEQFF
TGCGCCAGCAGCCGGTTCAGGGGGACCTACAATGAGCAGTTCTTC
>TRBV5-1|-|-|TRBJ1-1
CASSLINLGSAGAFF
TGCGCCAGCAGCTTGATCAATTTGGGTTCCGCAGGAGCTTTCTTT
>TRBV28|-|-|TRBJ1-2
CASSFWLNYGYTF
TGTGCCAGCAGTTTTTGGTTGAACTATGGCTACACCTTC
>TRBV7-2|-|-|TRBJ1-1
CASSLVGTPNTEAFF
TGTGCCAGCAGCTTAGTAGGGACACCGAACACTGAAGCTTTCTTT
>TRBV6-5|-|-|TRBJ1-1
CASRQGPEAFF
TGTGCCAGCCGTCAGGGCCCTGAAGCTTTCTTT
>TRBV27|-|TRBD1|TRBJ1-5
CASSPGTGGGFGSQHF
TGTGCCAGCTCTCCCGGGACAGGGGGCGGGTTTGGGTCCCAGCATTTT
>TRBV13|-|TRBD1|TRBJ2-1
CASSSPGTENNEQFF
TGTGCCAGCAGCTCTCCAGGGACAGAAAACAATGAGCAGTTCTTC
>TRBV19|-|TRBD2|TRBJ2-3
CASSIGGRAPSRTDTQYF
TGTGCCAGTAGTATCGGCGGGAGGGCCCCCAGTCGCACAGATACGCAGTATTTT
>TRBV7-9|once|-|TRBJ2-7
CASSLISAPEQYF
TGTGCCAGCAGCTTAATTTCGGCCCCAGAGCAGTACTTC
>TRBV7-3|-|TRBD1|TRBJ2-5
CASSPGQGLLQETQYF
TGTGCCAGCAGCCCGGGACAGGGGCTACTACAAGAGACCCAGTACTTC
>TRBV27|-|-|TRBJ2-7
CASSWTLNYEQYF
TGTGCCAGCAGCTGGACTCTCAACTACGAGCAGTACTTC
>TRBV6-5|-|TRBD2|TRBJ2-1
CASSSLAGEQFF
TGTGCCAGCAGTTCTCTAGCGGGAGAGCAGTTCTTC
>TRBV15|-|TRBD1|TRBJ1-2
CATSRATGNYGYTF
TGTGCCACCAGCAGAGCGACAGGGAACTATGGCTACACCTTC
>TRBV19|-|-|TRBJ2-1
CASSPSLSSYNEQFF
TGTGCCAGTAGTCCCTCGCTGAGCTCCTACAATGAGCAGTTCTTC
>TRBV7-9|-|-|TRBJ2-3
CASSFGGSDTQYF
TGTGCCAGCAGCTTCGGGGGATCAGATACGCAGTATTTT
>TRBV4-3|-|TRBD2|TRBJ2-3
CASSQGTSGNTDTQYF
TGCGCCAGCAGCCAAGGCACTAGCGGCAACACAGATACGCAGTATTTT
>TRBV6-5|-|-|TRBJ2-5
CASSSPLQGEETQYF
TGTGCCAGCAGTTCGCCCCTCCAGGGTGAAGAGACCCAGTACTTC
>TRBV7-2|-|-|TRBJ2-7
CASSPPLFSSDEQYF
TGTGCCAGCAGCCCCCCCTTGTTTTCATCCGACGAGCAGTACTTC
>TRBV7-2|-|-|TRBJ2-3
CASSPPSPRDGSTDTQYF
TGTGCCAGCAGCCCCCCTTCCCCCCGGGACGGAAGCACAGATACGCAGTATTTT
>TRBV9|few|-|TRBJ2-4
CASSPVQRESGGKNIQYF
TGTGCCAGCAGCCCCGTCCAACGGGAGTCAGGTGGCAAAAACATTCAGTACTTC
>TRBV5-6|-|TRBD2|TRBJ2-3
CASSLGGLTSGTDTQYF
TGTGCCAGCAGCTTGGGGGGTCTGACTAGCGGGACAGATACGCAGTATTTT
>TRBV4-3|once|-|TRBJ2-7
CASSQVPTGTYEQYF
TGCGCCAGCAGCCAAGTGCCAACAGGGACCTACGAGCAGTACTTC
>TRBV4-1|-|-|TRBJ2-7
CASSQAAWDLAYEQYF
TGCGCCAGCAGCCAAGCCGCGTGGGATCTCGCCTACGAGCAGTACTTC
>TRBV9|-|TRBD1|TRBJ2-7
CASSPRTGGQYEQYF
TGTGCCAGCAGCCCCCGGACAGGGGGCCAATACGAGCAGTACTTC
>TRBV5-1|-|TRBD2|TRBJ2-3
CASSLAGVGEGLADTQYF
TGCGCCAGCAGCTTGGCCGGGGTAGGGGAGGGCCTCGCAGATACGCAGTATTTT
>TRBV30|-|-|TRBJ1-2
CAWSLPGLDNYGYTF
TGTGCCTGGAGTTTGCCGGGGCTGGACAACTATGGCTACACCTTC
>TRBV29-1|once|TRBD1|TRBJ2-7
CSVSPGTVHEQYF
TGCAGCGTTTCACCGGGGACAGTTCACGAGCAGTACTTC
>TRBV6-5|-|-|TRBJ2-7
CASSYSTEQYF
TGTGCCAGCAGTTACTCGACCGAGCAGTACTTC
>TRBV27|-|-|TRBJ2-2
CASSFNGAIDGELFF
TGTGCCAGCAGTTTCAACGGGGCGATCGACGGGGAGCTGTTTTTT
>TRBV4-1|few|-|TRBJ1-5
CASSQVATSGNQPQHF
TGCGCCAGCAGCCAAGTTGCGACAAGCGGCAATCAGCCCCAGCATTTT
>TRBV4-3|once|-|TRBJ2-3
CASSQASAGSTDTQYF
TGCGCCAGCAGCCAAGCTTCGGCAGGGTCCACAGATACGCAGTATTTT
>TRBV9|-|-|TRBJ1-2
CASSPSGANYGYTF
TGTGCCAGCAGCCCCTCTGGAGCTAACTATGGCTACACCTTC
>TRBV4-1|-|-|TRBJ1-4
CASSQGGEKLFF
TGCGCCAGCAGCCAAGGCGGCGAAAAACTGTTTTTT
>TRBV5-1|-|-|TRBJ2-7
CASSFERTNPYEQYF
TGCGCCAGCAGCTTTGAAAGGACAAACCCCTACGAGCAGTACTTC
>TRBV7-9|-|TRBD2|TRBJ2-2
CASSLIWTSGGGGTGELFF
TGTGCCAGCAGCTTAATTTGGACTAGCGGGGGCGGAGGCACCGGGGAGCTGTTTTTT
>TRBV9|-|TRBD2|TRBJ2-7
CASSVWLAGDEQYF
TGTGCCAGCAGCGTCTGGCTAGCGGGAGACGAGCAGTACTTC
>TRBV7-9|medium-sized|-|TRBJ2-7
CASQEGLSYEQYF
TGTGCCAGCCAGGAGGGGCTCAGCTACGAGCAGTACTTC
>TRBV7-6|-|TRBD2|TRBJ2-5
CASSRGLAGEETQYF
TGTGCCAGCAGCCGGGGACTAGCGGGAGAGGAGACCCAGTACTTC
>TRBV4-2|-|TRBD2|TRBJ2-2
CASSPVGGLAGGKANTGELFF
TGTGCCAGCAGCCCGGTAGGCGGACTAGCGGGAGGGAAGGCGAACACCGGGGAGCTGTTTTTT
>TRBV7-9|-|TRBD1|TRBJ2-5
CASSFSGRGRRDETQYF
TGTGCCAGCAGCTTCAGCGGCAGGGGGCGCCGAGATGAGACCCAGTACTTC
>TRBV10-3|-|TRBD1|TRBJ2-7
CAIRGTGAKYEQYF
TGTGCCATCCGGGGGACAGGGGCTAAATACGAGCAGTACTTC
>TRBV13|-|TRBD1|TRBJ2-3
CASSSDLQGALVSRTDTQYF
TGTGCCAGCAGCTCCGATCTCCAGGGGGCGCTGGTCAGCAGGACAGATACGCAGTATTTT
>TRBV20-1|-|-|TRBJ1-6
CSARNTGPLHF
TGCAGTGCTAGAAACACGGGCCCCCTCCACTTT
>TRBV10-1|-|-|TRBJ2-2
CATRQGLNTGELFF
TGCGCCACCCGTCAGGGGCTTAACACCGGGGAGCTGTTTTTT
>TRBV29-1|-|-|TRBJ1-4
CSVGGMEEKLFF
TGCAGCGTTGGGGGGATGGAGGAAAAACTGTTTTTT
>TRBV7-6|-|-|TRBJ2-7
CASSLAVKPYEQYF
TGTGCCAGCAGCTTAGCTGTCAAACCCTACGAGCAGTACTTC
>TRBV5-1|-|-|TRBJ1-1
CASSLLGVDTEAFF
TGCGCCAGCAGCTTGCTAGGGGTTGACACTGAAGCTTTCTTT
>TRBV5-4|few|TRBD1|TRBJ2-7
CASSSGTGTIKTTYEQYF
TGTGCCAGCAGCTCCGGGACAGGGACTATAAAGACGACCTACGAGCAGTACTTC
>TRBV7-9|-|-|TRBJ2-1
CASSPSVSYNEQFF
TGTGCCAGCAGCCCTAGCGTTTCCTACAATGAGCAGTTCTTC
>TRBV9|-|-|TRBJ2-2
CASSVEIGELFF
TGTGCCAGCAGCGTAGAAATCGGGGAGCTGTTTTTT